The rows below give T cell receptor beta chains drawn from one sample of a study of T cell repertoires in cytomegalovirus infection. MiXCR, run by TCRdb on the reads, gives a single entry per CDR3 protein. The profile covers 110,000 to 150,000 distinct CDR3 sequences, with approximately 5.9% appearing a single time and approximately 18% taken by the ten largest. Sequences were obtained from PBMCs. These receptors all come from a human donor in good health (CMV status not recorded). Some clones in this sample may be carry-over from other donors' samples. Each CDR3 is given with its conserved first and last residue. The D gene is left open where the match is weak. A row's size may be missing; if present it is once, few, many or a size class.

abundance: once
v_gene: TRBV4-1
j_gene: TRBJ1-3
d_gene: TRBD1
CDR3nt: TGCGCCAGCAGCCATCTACAGGGGCTGGCTGGAAACACCATATATTTT
CDR3aa: CASSHLQGLAGNTIYF

abundance: many
v_gene: TRBV7-9
j_gene: TRBJ1-3
d_gene: -
CDR3nt: TGTGCCAGCAGCTTAGCGCCTGGAAACACCATATATTTT
CDR3aa: CASSLAPGNTIYF

abundance: many
v_gene: TRBV7-8
j_gene: TRBJ2-3
d_gene: TRBD2
CDR3nt: TGTGCCAGCAGCTTATTATCTAGCGGTAGCACAGATACGCAGTATTTT
CDR3aa: CASSLLSSGSTDTQYF

abundance: many
v_gene: TRBV7-3
j_gene: TRBJ2-3
d_gene: TRBD2
CDR3nt: TGTGCCAGCAGCTTAACTAGCGGGAGCACAGATACGCAGTATTTT
CDR3aa: CASSLTSGSTDTQYF

abundance: many
v_gene: TRBV7-2
j_gene: TRBJ1-2
d_gene: -
CDR3nt: TGTGCCAGCAGCCCGGGGGGGGTGGGGCAGGACTATGGCTACACCTTC
CDR3aa: CASSPGGVGQDYGYTF

abundance: few
v_gene: TRBV5-1
j_gene: TRBJ1-1
d_gene: -
CDR3nt: TGCGCCAGCAGCTTTGAGGTAAACACTGAAGCTTTCTTT
CDR3aa: CASSFEVNTEAFF

abundance: -
v_gene: TRBV19
j_gene: TRBJ2-2
d_gene: TRBD2
CDR3nt: TGTGCCAGTAGTATAGATCTATCGGGGGGACGGAACACCGGGGAGCTGTTTTTT
CDR3aa: CASSIDLSGGRNTGELFF

abundance: many
v_gene: TRBV7-9
j_gene: TRBJ2-7
d_gene: -
CDR3nt: TGTGCCAGCAGCTCGGGTCTCTTCTACGAGCAGTACTTC
CDR3aa: CASSSGLFYEQYF

abundance: many
v_gene: TRBV7-9
j_gene: TRBJ1-2
d_gene: TRBD1
CDR3nt: TGTGCCAGCAGCCTACGGGGGCAGGGGGCGCCCGAGGGGACCTTC
CDR3aa: CASSLRGQGAPEGTF

abundance: many
v_gene: TRBV20-1
j_gene: TRBJ1-6
d_gene: TRBD1
CDR3nt: TGCAGTGCTAGTAACGACAGGGATAATTCACCCCTCCACTTT
CDR3aa: CSASNDRDNSPLHF

abundance: few
v_gene: TRBV6-2/TRBV6-3
j_gene: TRBJ1-1
d_gene: -
CDR3nt: TGTGCCAGCAGTGGCAGGTACGAAGCTTTCTTT
CDR3aa: CASSGRYEAFF

abundance: few
v_gene: TRBV5-4
j_gene: TRBJ2-1
d_gene: -
CDR3nt: TGTGCCAGCAGCTCACGGGTCCTCGGACATGAGCAGTTCTTC
CDR3aa: CASSSRVLGHEQFF

abundance: many
v_gene: TRBV7-2
j_gene: TRBJ1-1
d_gene: -
CDR3nt: TGTGCCAGCAGCTTACGATCTACCGGGACAGAAGCTTTCTTT
CDR3aa: CASSLRSTGTEAFF

abundance: many
v_gene: TRBV2
j_gene: TRBJ2-7
d_gene: -
CDR3nt: TGTGCCAGCAGTGATTTGGGACGCACCTACGAGCAGTACTTC
CDR3aa: CASSDLGRTYEQYF

abundance: many
v_gene: TRBV7-2
j_gene: TRBJ2-1
d_gene: -
CDR3nt: TGTGCCAGCAGCTTAGTACCTCGAGGGGTTTACAATGAGCAGTTCTTC
CDR3aa: CASSLVPRGVYNEQFF

abundance: few
v_gene: TRBV19
j_gene: TRBJ1-3
d_gene: -
CDR3nt: TGTGCCAGCACCCCGGACACCGACTCTGGAAACACCATATATTTT
CDR3aa: CASTPDTDSGNTIYF

abundance: many
v_gene: TRBV7-2
j_gene: TRBJ1-2
d_gene: -
CDR3nt: TGTGCCAGCAGCTTAGCGCTGAGGGCTGGAGGCGATGGCTACACCTTC
CDR3aa: CASSLALRAGGDGYTF

abundance: many
v_gene: TRBV14
j_gene: TRBJ2-3
d_gene: TRBD2
CDR3nt: TGTGCCAGCAGCCAAGGAACGGGGGGGGTCACAGATACGCAGTATTTT
CDR3aa: CASSQGTGGVTDTQYF

abundance: many
v_gene: TRBV7-2
j_gene: TRBJ2-7
d_gene: -
CDR3nt: TGTGCCAGCAGCTCCAGGGTCCACGAGCAGTACTTC
CDR3aa: CASSSRVHEQYF

abundance: many
v_gene: TRBV28
j_gene: TRBJ2-5
d_gene: -
CDR3nt: TGTGCCAGCAGACCCGAGACACCTTCCTTCCAAGAGACCCAGTACTTC
CDR3aa: CASRPETPSFQETQYF

abundance: -
v_gene: TRBV5-4
j_gene: TRBJ2-5
d_gene: TRBD2
CDR3nt: TGTGCCAGCAGCCCAGGGACTAGCGGGGGGGGGGGGAACCAAGAGACCCAGTACTTC
CDR3aa: CASSPGTSGGGGNQETQYF

abundance: many
v_gene: TRBV28
j_gene: TRBJ2-3
d_gene: -
CDR3nt: TGTGCCAGCAGTTTAACGGGACCCAAGAGCACAGATACGCAGTATTTT
CDR3aa: CASSLTGPKSTDTQYF

abundance: many
v_gene: TRBV7-8
j_gene: TRBJ1-5
d_gene: -
CDR3nt: TGTGCCAGCAGCTTAGTGGTCGGGAGTTTTAATCAGCCCCAGCATTTT
CDR3aa: CASSLVVGSFNQPQHF

abundance: many
v_gene: TRBV4-2
j_gene: TRBJ2-5
d_gene: TRBD2
CDR3nt: TGTGCCAGCAGCCAATTAAGACTAGCGGGGGGGTACCAAGAGACCCAGTACTTC
CDR3aa: CASSQLRLAGGYQETQYF

abundance: many
v_gene: TRBV28
j_gene: TRBJ2-5
d_gene: -
CDR3nt: TGTGCCAGCGGCGGGCTAGCAGAGACCCAGTACTTC
CDR3aa: CASGGLAETQYF

abundance: many
v_gene: TRBV7-2
j_gene: TRBJ2-4
d_gene: TRBD2
CDR3nt: TGTGCCAGCAGCGCCGCCGGGGGGGCCTTTACGAGCGGGAACATTCAGTACTTC
CDR3aa: CASSAAGGAFTSGNIQYF

abundance: many
v_gene: TRBV7-2
j_gene: TRBJ2-3
d_gene: -
CDR3nt: TGTGCCAGCAGCCCACGGTTGGTGGTAAATACGCAGTATTTT
CDR3aa: CASSPRLVVNTQYF

abundance: -
v_gene: TRBV2
j_gene: TRBJ2-7
d_gene: TRBD2
CDR3nt: TGTGCCAGCAGTGAAGAGGCTAGCGGATTCTACGAGCAGTACTTC
CDR3aa: CASSEEASGFYEQYF

abundance: many
v_gene: TRBV19
j_gene: TRBJ1-5
d_gene: -
CDR3nt: TGTGCCAGTAGTCGGCCAGGGGATCAGCCCCAGCATTTT
CDR3aa: CASSRPGDQPQHF

abundance: few
v_gene: TRBV19
j_gene: TRBJ1-2
d_gene: -
CDR3nt: TGTGCCAGTAGTATTGCGGATATAGCTAACTATGGCTACACCTTC
CDR3aa: CASSIADIANYGYTF

abundance: many
v_gene: TRBV6-2/TRBV6-3
j_gene: TRBJ2-3
d_gene: -
CDR3nt: TGTGCCAGCAGTTCGGGACCGGGAGAAACAGATACGCAGTATTTT
CDR3aa: CASSSGPGETDTQYF

abundance: once
v_gene: TRBV20-1
j_gene: TRBJ1-5
d_gene: -
CDR3nt: TGCAGTGCCACTTCTACGGGGGTATTCAGCAATCAGCCCCAGCATTTT
CDR3aa: CSATSTGVFSNQPQHF

abundance: -
v_gene: TRBV20-1
j_gene: TRBJ1-6
d_gene: TRBD1
CDR3nt: TGCAGTGCTAGTACCGGACAGGAAAATTCACCCCTCCACTTT
CDR3aa: CSASTGQENSPLHF

abundance: few
v_gene: TRBV7-9
j_gene: TRBJ2-5
d_gene: -
CDR3nt: TGTGCCAGCAGCTACGAAGAGACCCAGTACTTC
CDR3aa: CASSYEETQYF

abundance: many
v_gene: TRBV7-2
j_gene: TRBJ2-1
d_gene: -
CDR3nt: TGTGCCAGCAGCTTAGGGGGGACCTACAATGAGCAGTTCTTC
CDR3aa: CASSLGGTYNEQFF

abundance: few
v_gene: TRBV5-4
j_gene: TRBJ1-2
d_gene: -
CDR3nt: TGTGCCAGCAGCTCCCGACGAGGGGCGACGGGCTACACCTTC
CDR3aa: CASSSRRGATGYTF

abundance: many
v_gene: TRBV20-1
j_gene: TRBJ1-1
d_gene: -
CDR3nt: TGCAGTGCTAGAAAGGCAGGCCGGGGCACTGAAGCTTTCTTT
CDR3aa: CSARKAGRGTEAFF

abundance: many
v_gene: TRBV7-2
j_gene: TRBJ2-5
d_gene: TRBD2
CDR3nt: TGTGCCAGCAGACTAGCGGGGGCAATGCAAGAGACCCAGTACTTC
CDR3aa: CASRLAGAMQETQYF

abundance: many
v_gene: TRBV28
j_gene: TRBJ2-7
d_gene: -
CDR3nt: TGTGCCAGCAGTTCCCGGTTTAGGGGGACGGGAAGGAACTACTACGAGCAGTACTTC
CDR3aa: CASSSRFRGTGRNYYEQYF

abundance: many
v_gene: TRBV7-8
j_gene: TRBJ1-1
d_gene: -
CDR3nt: TGTGCCAGCAGCAGGACTAAGCACACTGAAGCTTTCTTT
CDR3aa: CASSRTKHTEAFF

abundance: -
v_gene: TRBV2
j_gene: TRBJ1-2
d_gene: TRBD1
CDR3nt: TGTGCCAGCATCCGGGACAGTCCTCTAAAGGGATATGGCTACACCTTC
CDR3aa: CASIRDSPLKGYGYTF

abundance: few
v_gene: TRBV20-1
j_gene: TRBJ2-1
d_gene: TRBD2
CDR3nt: TGCAGTGCTAGAGGGGAAGCGGGGGGGCACAATGAGCAGTTCTTC
CDR3aa: CSARGEAGGHNEQFF